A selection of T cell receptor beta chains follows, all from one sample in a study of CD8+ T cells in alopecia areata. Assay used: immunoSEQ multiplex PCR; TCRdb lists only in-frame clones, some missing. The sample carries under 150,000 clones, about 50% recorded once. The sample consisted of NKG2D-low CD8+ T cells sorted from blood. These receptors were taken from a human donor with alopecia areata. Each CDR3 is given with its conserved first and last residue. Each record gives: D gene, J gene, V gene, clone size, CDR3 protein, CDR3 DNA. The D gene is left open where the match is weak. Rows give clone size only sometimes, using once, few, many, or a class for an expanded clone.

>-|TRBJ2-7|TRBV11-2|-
CASSFDGYEQYF
TGTGCCAGCAGCTTTGATGGTTACGAGCAGTACTTC
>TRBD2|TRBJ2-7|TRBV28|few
CASSRLAGTEQYF
TGTGCCAGCAGCCGACTAGCGGGGACCGAGCAGTACTTC
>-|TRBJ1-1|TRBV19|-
CASSKSLRMNTEAFF
TGTGCCAGTAGTAAATCTCTTAGGATGAACACTGAAGCTTTCTTT
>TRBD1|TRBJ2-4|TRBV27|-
CASSKDRGRGIQYF
TGTGCCAGCAGTAAGGACAGGGGTCGGGGCATTCAGTACTTC
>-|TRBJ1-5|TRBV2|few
CASSDNLQGSRQPQHF
TGTGCCAGCAGTGATAATTTGCAGGGAAGTCGTCAGCCCCAGCATTTT
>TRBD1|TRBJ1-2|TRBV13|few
CASSDRTGERYGYTF
TGTGCCAGCAGCGACCGGACAGGGGAGCGGTATGGCTACACCTTC
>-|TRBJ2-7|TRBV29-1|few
CSVEDAPSEQYF
TGCAGCGTTGAAGATGCCCCCAGCGAGCAGTACTTC
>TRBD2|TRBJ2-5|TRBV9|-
CASSVASGDGQETQYF
TGTGCCAGCAGCGTAGCTAGCGGGGATGGCCAAGAGACCCAGTACTTC
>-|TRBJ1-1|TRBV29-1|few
CSVEGPPDTEAFF
TGCAGCGTTGAAGGCCCCCCGGACACTGAAGCTTTCTTT
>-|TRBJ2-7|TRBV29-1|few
CSVEAGAYEQYF
TGCAGCGTTGAAGCCGGGGCCTACGAGCAGTACTTC
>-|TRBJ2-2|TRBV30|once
CAWSGQGSGELFF
TGTGCCTGGAGTGGCCAGGGGTCCGGGGAGCTGTTTTTT
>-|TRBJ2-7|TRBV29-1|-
CSVDIGGSTYEQYF
TGCAGCGTTGATATAGGGGGTTCAACCTACGAGCAGTACTTC
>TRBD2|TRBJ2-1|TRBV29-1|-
CSVDSGASEQFF
TGCAGCGTTGATAGCGGGGCAAGTGAGCAGTTCTTC
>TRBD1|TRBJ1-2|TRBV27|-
CASKEGAPNYGYTF
TGTGCCAGCAAGGAGGGGGCCCCTAACTATGGCTACACCTTC
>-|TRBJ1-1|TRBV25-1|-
CASSAPLNTEAFF
TGTGCCAGCAGTGCTCCTCTGAACACTGAAGCTTTCTTT
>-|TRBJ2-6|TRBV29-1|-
CSVEDLRGGANVLTF
TGCAGCGTTGAAGATTTGCGTGGAGGGGCCAACGTCCTGACTTTC
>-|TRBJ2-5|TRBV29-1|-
CSVEARWETQYF
TGCAGCGTTGAAGCCAGGTGGGAGACCCAGTACTTC
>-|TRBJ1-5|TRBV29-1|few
CSVDTGSNQPQHF
TGCAGCGTTGATACGGGCAGCAATCAGCCCCAGCATTTT
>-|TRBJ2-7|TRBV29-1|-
CSVVLDEYEQYF
TGCAGCGTTGTACTAGATGAGTACGAGCAGTACTTC
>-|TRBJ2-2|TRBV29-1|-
CSVVAGASTGELFF
TGCAGCGTTGTAGCAGGGGCTTCCACCGGGGAGCTGTTTTTT
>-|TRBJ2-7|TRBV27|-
CASRTGLVSYEQYF
TGTGCCAGCAGGACCGGGTTAGTATCCTACGAGCAGTACTTC
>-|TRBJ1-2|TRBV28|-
CAGGSLIYGYTF
TGTGCCGGAGGTTCGCTGATCTATGGCTACACCTTC
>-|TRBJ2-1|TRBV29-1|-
CSVAGLEINEQFF
TGCAGCGTTGCAGGGCTAGAAATCAATGAGCAGTTCTTC
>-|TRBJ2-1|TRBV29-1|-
CSVRPPGRSEQFF
TGCAGCGTCCGTCCACCAGGGCGGAGTGAGCAGTTCTTC
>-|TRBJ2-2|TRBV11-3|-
CASSLSDSSTGELFF
TGTGCCAGCAGCCTTTCGGACAGCAGCACCGGGGAGCTGTTTTTT
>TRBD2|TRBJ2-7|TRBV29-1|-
CSVVGGRWYEQYF
TGCAGCGTTGTTGGCGGGAGATGGTACGAGCAGTACTTC
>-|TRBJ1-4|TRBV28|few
CASSLLPGPEEKLFF
TGTGCCAGCAGTTTACTCCCAGGGCCGGAGGAAAAACTGTTTTTT
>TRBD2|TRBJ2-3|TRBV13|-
CASSLRGGRTDTQYF
TGTGCCAGCAGCCTCCGGGGGGGCCGCACAGATACGCAGTATTTT
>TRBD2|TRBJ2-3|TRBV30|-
CAWSATLAADTQYF
TGTGCCTGGAGTGCAACTCTAGCGGCAGACACGCAGTATTTT
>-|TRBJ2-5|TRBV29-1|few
CSVEDPGGYETQYF
TGCAGCGTTGAAGATCCGGGGGGCTATGAGACCCAGTACTTC
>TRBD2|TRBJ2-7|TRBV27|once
CASSLTSAPSYEQYF
TGTGCCAGCAGTCTAACTAGCGCACCCTCCTACGAGCAGTACTTC
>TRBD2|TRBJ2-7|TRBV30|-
CAWSWTRAYEQYF
TGTGCCTGGAGTTGGACTAGAGCCTACGAGCAGTACTTC
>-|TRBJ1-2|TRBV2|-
CASSDMASGYTF
TGTGCCAGCAGTGACATGGCTAGTGGCTACACCTTC
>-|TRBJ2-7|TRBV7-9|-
CASSLDLSYEQYF
TGTGCCAGCAGCTTAGACTTGTCCTACGAGCAGTACTTC
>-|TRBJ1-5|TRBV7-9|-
CASSFRDQPQHF
TGTGCCAGCAGCTTCAGGGATCAGCCCCAGCATTTT